This T cell receptor beta chain is from a study of blood T cell repertoires in COVID-19. Study-level background: Sites across the United States, Italy and Spain contributed samples from acute and convalescent COVID-19. Sample material is recorded as cDNA or gDNA derived from T cells, B-cell-depleted T cells, or PBMCs.

The CDR3 runs to 13 residues. The V gene end was trimmed by 10 bases and the J gene end by 0 bases; junction bases not matched to a gene: 4. CDR1 and CDR2 from the germline V gene are ENHRY and SYGVKD. How the authors handled the data: Reference gene primer amplification gave nucleated cell count estimates. Using immunoSEQ multiplex PCR, the repertoire was profiled, and TCRdb retains in-frame clones only, with some absent. The DNA was the basis for D and trimming; V, J and clone size are from that table. The sample yields 150,000 to 180,000 clones, 80% seen once. The sequence was collected from a man in his 60s with acute or convalescent COVID-19. Material: peripheral blood. The V call is TRBV10-3, the J call TRBJ2-3, with TRBD2 identical over 7 bases. DNA for the CDR3: TGTGCCAACGGGGGAGGGAGCACAGATACGCAGTATTTT. It specifies CANGGGSTDTQYF.